The rows below give T cell receptor beta chains drawn from one sample of a study of T cell changes during pregnancy in multiple sclerosis. The method was immunoSEQ multiplex PCR; TCRdb's version includes in-frame clones alone and lacks a portion of them. The sample has under 80,000 clones, roughly 86% seen once; the top ten hold over 1.5%. Sequenced here: peripheral blood, sampled in the first trimester of pregnancy. The receptors were gathered from a female donor with multiple sclerosis, enrolled in a pregnancy study. The CDR3 runs from the conserved cysteine through the conserved F or W. D genes are given only for firm matches. Only some rows state a clone size, as once, few, many or a class for expanded clones.

J gene	D gene	clone size	V gene	CDR3 protein	CDR3 DNA
TRBJ1-2	TRBD1	-	TRBV9	CASSSLGQGTPNYGYTF	TGTGCCAGCAGCTCACTAGGACAGGGGACCCCTAACTATGGCTACACCTTC
TRBJ2-1	TRBD1	-	TRBV14	CASSLTTGEPYNEQFF	TGTGCCAGCAGCTTAACGACAGGGGAACCCTACAATGAGCAGTTCTTC
TRBJ2-7	TRBD2	-	TRBV5-1	CASSLGGTSSGEQYF	TGCGCCAGCAGCTTGGGTGGGACTAGTTCCGGCGAGCAGTACTTC
TRBJ2-2	TRBD2	-	TRBV19	CASSWGTSSSGELFF	TGTGCCAGTAGTTGGGGGACTAGTTCCTCCGGGGAGCTGTTTTTT
TRBJ2-1	TRBD2	few	TRBV30	CAWSVLAGLSYNEQFF	TGTGCCTGGAGTGTATTAGCGGGCCTCTCCTACAATGAGCAGTTCTTC
TRBJ2-1	TRBD2	-	TRBV6-5	CASSYGLAEGLKQFF	TGTGCCAGCAGTTACGGACTAGCGGAAGGATTAAAGCAGTTCTTC
TRBJ1-3	-	-	TRBV28	CASSFTAFSGNTIYF	TGTGCCAGCAGTTTTACTGCATTCTCTGGAAACACCATATATTTT
TRBJ2-3	TRBD2	-	TRBV6-1	CASSEQGGSTDTQYF	TGTGCCAGCAGTGAACAGGGAGGGAGTACAGATACGCAGTATTTT
TRBJ2-5	-	-	TRBV2	CASSNSIQETQYF	TGTGCCAGCAGCAACAGCATCCAAGAGACCCAGTACTTC
TRBJ2-1	TRBD2	-	TRBV7-2	CASSQLAGGPENEQFF	TGTGCCAGCAGCCAACTAGCGGGAGGGCCGGAAAATGAGCAGTTCTTC
TRBJ2-3	-	-	TRBV27	CASSLTGRGTTDTQYF	TGTGCCAGCAGTTTAACAGGGAGGGGGACCACAGATACGCAGTATTTT
TRBJ2-3	TRBD2	-	TRBV6-1	CASSEGLAGIADTQYF	TGTGCCAGCAGTGAGGGACTAGCGGGAATCGCAGATACGCAGTATTTT
TRBJ1-2	-	-	TRBV6-5	CASKNSWGVDLIF	TGTGCCAGCAAAAACTCTTGGGGCGTCGATCTGATCTTC
TRBJ2-1	TRBD2	-	TRBV30	CAWTSRGLAGATYNEQFF	TGTGCCTGGACCTCTCGGGGGCTAGCGGGAGCGACCTACAATGAGCAGTTCTTC
TRBJ1-1	-	once	TRBV5-4	CASSLQGGTEAFF	TGTGCCAGCAGCTTACAGGGTGGGACTGAAGCTTTCTTT
TRBJ2-1	-	-	TRBV2	CASSDRDTNYNEQFF	TGTGCCAGCAGTGACAGGGACACAAATTACAATGAGCAGTTCTTC
TRBJ2-3	-	-	TRBV21-1	CASSRSPLSTDTQYF	TGTGCCAGCAGCAGGAGCCCGCTAAGCACAGATACGCAGTATTTT
TRBJ2-1	TRBD2	-	TRBV28	CASSRTSEGDEQFF	TGTGCCAGCAGCCGGACTAGCGAAGGGGATGAGCAGTTCTTC
TRBJ2-7	-	-	TRBV7-9	CASSLIHHEQYF	TGTGCCAGCAGCTTAATACACCACGAGCAGTACTTC
TRBJ2-5	-	-	TRBV5-1	CASSLGHPDQETQYF	TGCGCCAGCAGCTTAGGACATCCAGACCAAGAGACCCAGTACTTC
TRBJ2-1	TRBD2	-	TRBV28	CASRRLAEYNEQFF	TGTGCCAGCAGAAGACTAGCGGAATACAATGAGCAGTTCTTC
TRBJ1-2	-	-	TRBV27	CASSSPAGRWAGYTF	TGTGCCAGCAGTTCCCCAGCGGGGAGGTGGGCTGGCTACACCTTC
TRBJ2-4	-	-	TRBV11-2	CASSLDPAVLNIQYF	TGTGCCAGCAGCTTAGATCCGGCGGTGCTAAACATTCAGTACTTC
TRBJ2-1	TRBD2	-	TRBV6-5	CASSLWEGSYNEQFF	TGTGCCAGCAGTTTGTGGGAGGGCTCCTACAATGAGCAGTTCTTC
TRBJ1-3	TRBD1	-	TRBV27	CASSYPQGIATGNTIYF	TGTGCCAGCAGTTACCCACAGGGGATTGCAACTGGAAACACCATATATTTT
TRBJ1-2	TRBD1	-	TRBV7-2	CASSFFLGGDYGYTF	TGTGCCAGCAGCTTCTTCTTAGGGGGCGACTATGGCTACACCTTC
TRBJ1-2	TRBD1	-	TRBV6-6	CASRQGNGYTF	TGTGCCAGCCGACAGGGCAATGGCTACACCTTC
TRBJ2-7	-	-	TRBV2	CASSEVSFYEQYF	TGTGCCAGCAGTGAAGTGTCTTTCTACGAGCAGTACTTC
TRBJ1-4	-	-	TRBV30	CAWSEREIKRGEKLFF	TGTGCCTGGAGTGAAAGGGAAATTAAGCGGGGTGAAAAACTGTTTTTT
TRBJ2-7	-	once	TRBV13	CASSLAGAYEQYF	TGTGCCAGCAGCTTAGCGGGAGCCTACGAGCAGTACTTC
TRBJ2-7	-	once	TRBV11-2	CASSPTGDTTYEQYF	TGTGCCAGCAGCCCGACAGGAGATACCACCTACGAGCAGTACTTC
TRBJ1-5	-	-	TRBV19	CASSISGWASGQPQHF	TGTGCCAGTAGTATATCGGGGTGGGCTTCGGGCCAGCCCCAGCATTTT
TRBJ2-7	TRBD2	once	TRBV4-3	CASSLTGAGGPYEQYF	TGCGCCAGCAGCCTGACTGGGGCGGGAGGCCCCTACGAGCAGTACTTC
TRBJ1-4	-	-	TRBV19	CASSMQKGSTNEKLFF	TGTGCCAGTAGTATGCAGAAGGGGTCAACTAATGAAAAACTGTTTTTT
TRBJ2-3	-	-	TRBV19	CASRKISFTTDTQYF	TGTGCCAGTAGGAAGATTAGCTTCACCACAGATACGCAGTATTTT
TRBJ1-3	-	-	TRBV6-5	CATFKRPGVANTIYF	TGTGCCACCTTCAAGCGCCCAGGGGTGGCAAACACCATATATTTT
TRBJ1-5	-	-	TRBV6-5	CASKGGIHQPQHF	TGTGCCAGCAAAGGGGGTATCCATCAGCCCCAGCATTTT
TRBJ2-3	-	-	TRBV5-6	CASSLGLAADTQYF	TGTGCCAGCAGCCTTGGGCTAGCTGCAGATACGCAGTATTTT
TRBJ2-1	TRBD2	-	TRBV10-3	CAISERLAGPNNEQFF	TGTGCCATCAGTGAAAGACTAGCGGGACCCAACAATGAGCAGTTCTTC
TRBJ2-3	TRBD1	once	TRBV6-5	CASRTGTGATDTQYF	TGTGCCAGCAGAACCGGGACAGGGGCCACAGATACGCAGTATTTT
TRBJ1-1	TRBD1	-	TRBV25-1	CASSEYVGGPAEAFF	TGTGCCAGCAGTGAATATGTAGGGGGCCCGGCTGAAGCTTTCTTT
TRBJ1-3	TRBD1	-	TRBV7-2	CASSLGGQGISGNTIYF	TGTGCCAGCAGCTTAGGGGGACAGGGGATCTCTGGAAACACCATATATTTT
TRBJ1-5	-	few	TRBV27	CASSLGRTQPQHF	TGTGCCAGCAGTTTGGGGCGGACTCAGCCCCAGCATTTT
TRBJ2-2	TRBD2	few	TRBV6-1	CASSGGAGTSEHTGELFF	TGTGCCAGCAGTGGCGGAGCCGGGACTAGCGAGCACACCGGGGAGCTGTTTTTT
TRBJ2-5	TRBD2	-	TRBV5-1	CASSFEGLAGGPETQYF	TGCGCCAGCAGCTTCGAGGGACTAGCGGGAGGCCCTGAGACCCAGTACTTC
TRBJ2-5	-	-	TRBV14	CASSPRDFQETQYF	TGTGCCAGCAGCCCCCGGGACTTTCAAGAGACCCAGTACTTC
TRBJ1-3	TRBD1	-	TRBV5-1	CASSDDRGSGNTIYF	TGCGCCAGCAGCGACGACAGGGGCTCTGGAAACACCATATATTTT